This T cell receptor (beta chain) was sequenced for a study of blood T cell repertoires in COVID-19. The authors' processing: Using reference gene primer amplification, nucleated cell counts were estimated. TCRdb's copy holds only in-frame clones and misses some; the assay was immunoSEQ multiplex PCR. From that table come the V and J calls and clone size; the DNA was used to work out D and trimming. The table includes 200,000 to 250,000 clones, roughly 86% detected once. This clone is a singleton in its sample. Individuals drawn from 20 to 30 US areas were roughly 18 to 89 years old. Participants reported their clinical history, and cohort assignment relied on those reports. The germline gives CDR1 SGDLS, CDR2 YYNGEE. CDR3 length: 14 residues. V was shortened by 1 base and J by 2 bases, with 8 bases between the two germline ends.

Sequencing was carried out using PBMCs or T cells enriched from blood (not recorded which). The clonotype originates from a man between 18 and 29 years old with acute COVID-19. V gene TRBV9 combines with J gene TRBJ2-3; no definite D call. The CDR3: CASSVRSTTDTQYF. In DNA form, the CDR3 reads TGTGCCAGCAGCGTACGGTCTACCACAGATACGCAGTATTTT.